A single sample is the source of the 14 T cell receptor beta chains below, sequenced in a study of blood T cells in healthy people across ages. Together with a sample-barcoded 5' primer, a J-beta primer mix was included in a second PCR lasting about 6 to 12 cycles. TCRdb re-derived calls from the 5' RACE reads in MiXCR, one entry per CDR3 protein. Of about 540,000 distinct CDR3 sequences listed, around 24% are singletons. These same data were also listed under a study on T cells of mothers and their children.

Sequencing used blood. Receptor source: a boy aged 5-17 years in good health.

The DNA for the CDR3 is TGTGCCAGCAGAGTACAGGGCTCCTACGAGCAGTACTTC. This sequence encodes CASRVQGSYEQYF. The chain employs TRBV13 and TRBJ2-7; a weak D match, TRBD1 (6 bases). This CDR3 contains 13 residues. Germline CDR1 reads PRHDT; CDR2 reads FYEKMQ (reference sequence). V was trimmed by 6 bases and J by 0 bases, leaving 9 bases between them. The entire variable domain, with the rest obtained from reference TRBV13 and TRBJ2-7, is as follows: AAGVIQSPRHLIKEKRETATLKCYPIPRHDTVYWYQQGPGQDPQFLISFYEKMQSDKGSIPDRFSAQQFSDYHSELNMSSLELGDSALYFCASRVQGSYEQYFGPGTRLTVT.

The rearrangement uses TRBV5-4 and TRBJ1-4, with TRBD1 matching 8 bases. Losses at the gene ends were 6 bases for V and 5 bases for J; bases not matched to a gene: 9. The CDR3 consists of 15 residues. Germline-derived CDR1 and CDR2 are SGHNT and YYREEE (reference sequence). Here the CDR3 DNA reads TGTGCCAGCACCGACTTCGGGACAGGCAATGAAAAACTGTTTTTT. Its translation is CASTDFGTGNEKLFF.

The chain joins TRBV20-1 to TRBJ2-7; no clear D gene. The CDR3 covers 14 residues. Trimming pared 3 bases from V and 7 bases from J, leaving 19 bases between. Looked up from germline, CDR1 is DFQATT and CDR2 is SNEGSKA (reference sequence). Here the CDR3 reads CSASLASSLWEQYF. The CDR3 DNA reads TGCAGTGCTAGCCTGGCATCCTCCCTATGGGAGCAGTACTTC.

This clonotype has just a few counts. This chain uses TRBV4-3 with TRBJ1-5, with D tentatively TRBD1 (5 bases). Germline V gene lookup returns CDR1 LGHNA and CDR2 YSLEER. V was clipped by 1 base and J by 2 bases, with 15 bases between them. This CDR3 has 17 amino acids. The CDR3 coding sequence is TGCGCCAGCAGCCAAGGCGGAGGGGCTCGAGGCAATCAGCCCCAGCATTTT. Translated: CASSQGGGARGNQPQHF.

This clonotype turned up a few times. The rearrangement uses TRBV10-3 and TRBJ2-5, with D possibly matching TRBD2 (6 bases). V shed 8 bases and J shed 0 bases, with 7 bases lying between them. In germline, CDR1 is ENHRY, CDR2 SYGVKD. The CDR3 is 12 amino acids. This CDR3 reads CAIRGNQETQYF. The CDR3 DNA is TGTGCCATCCGGGGGAACCAAGAGACCCAGTACTTC.

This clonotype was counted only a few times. CDR3 DNA: TGTGCCAGCAGTGGTAGGGTAGGAGGGGAAAAACTGTTTTTT. It encodes CASSGRVGGEKLFF. This chain connects TRBV28 to TRBJ1-4, with D unclear. V was cut by 5 bases and J by 8 bases, with 15 bases left in between. CDR3 length: 14 residues. Germline V gives CDR1 MDHEN, CDR2 SYDVKM.

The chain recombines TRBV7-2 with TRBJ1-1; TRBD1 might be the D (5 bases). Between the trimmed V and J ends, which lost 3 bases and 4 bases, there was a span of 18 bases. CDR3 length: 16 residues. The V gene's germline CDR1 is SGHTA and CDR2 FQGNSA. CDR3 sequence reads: CASSFAGGGAVTEAFF. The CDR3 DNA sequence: TGTGCCAGCAGCTTTGCGGGGGGTGGAGCTGTCACTGAAGCTTTCTTT.

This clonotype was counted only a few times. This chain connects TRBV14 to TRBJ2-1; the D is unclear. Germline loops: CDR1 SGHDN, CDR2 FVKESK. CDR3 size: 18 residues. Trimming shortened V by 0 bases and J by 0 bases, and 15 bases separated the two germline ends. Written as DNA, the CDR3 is TGTGCCAGCAGCCAAGAGAGGCTTAAACTGAGCTCCTACAATGAGCAGTTCTTC. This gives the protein CASSQERLKLSSYNEQFF.

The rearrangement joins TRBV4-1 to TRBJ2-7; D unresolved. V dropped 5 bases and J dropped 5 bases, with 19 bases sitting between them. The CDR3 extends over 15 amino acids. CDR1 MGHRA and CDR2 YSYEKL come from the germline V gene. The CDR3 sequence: CASSLLGGIGHEQYF. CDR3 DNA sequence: TGCGCCAGCAGCTTGTTGGGTGGGATCGGACACGAGCAGTACTTC.

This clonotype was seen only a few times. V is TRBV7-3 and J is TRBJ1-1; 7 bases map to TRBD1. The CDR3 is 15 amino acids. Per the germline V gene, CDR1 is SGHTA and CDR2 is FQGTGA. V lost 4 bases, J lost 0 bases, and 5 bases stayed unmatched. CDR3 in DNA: TGTGCCAGCAGCTCCCAGGGGGGCCTGAACACTGAAGCTTTCTTT. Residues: CASSSQGGLNTEAFF.

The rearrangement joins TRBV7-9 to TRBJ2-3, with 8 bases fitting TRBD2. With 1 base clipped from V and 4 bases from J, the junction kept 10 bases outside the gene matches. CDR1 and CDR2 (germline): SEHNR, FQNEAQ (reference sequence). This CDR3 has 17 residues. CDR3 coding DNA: TGTGCCAGCAGCTTAGATGGGACTAGAGGCCCCCCAGATACGCAGTATTTT. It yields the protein CASSLDGTRGPPDTQYF.

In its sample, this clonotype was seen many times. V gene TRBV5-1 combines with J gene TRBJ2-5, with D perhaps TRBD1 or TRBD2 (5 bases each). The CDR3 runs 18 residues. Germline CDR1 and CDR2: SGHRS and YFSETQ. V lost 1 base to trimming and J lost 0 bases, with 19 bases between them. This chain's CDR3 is CASSLLPPGLDYQETQYF. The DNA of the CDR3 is TGCGCCAGCAGCTTGCTCCCCCCAGGGCTGGACTACCAAGAGACCCAGTACTTC.

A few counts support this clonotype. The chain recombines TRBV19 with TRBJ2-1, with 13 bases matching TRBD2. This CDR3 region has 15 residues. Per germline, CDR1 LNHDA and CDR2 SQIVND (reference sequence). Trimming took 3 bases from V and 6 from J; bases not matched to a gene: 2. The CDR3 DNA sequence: TGTGCCAGTAGTATGGGGACTAGCGGGGCCAATGAGCAGTTCTTC. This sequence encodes CASSMGTSGANEQFF. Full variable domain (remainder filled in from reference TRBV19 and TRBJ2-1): DGGITQSPKYLFRKEGQNVTLSCEQNLNHDAMYWYRQDPGQGLRLIYYSQIVNDFQKGDIAEGYSVSREKKESFPLTVTSAQKNPTAFYLCASSMGTSGANEQFFGPGTRLTVL.

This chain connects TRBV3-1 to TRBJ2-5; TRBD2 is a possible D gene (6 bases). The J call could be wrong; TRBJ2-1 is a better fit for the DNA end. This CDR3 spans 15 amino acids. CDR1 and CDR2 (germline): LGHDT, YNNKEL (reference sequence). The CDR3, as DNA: TGTGCCAGCAGCCCACACCCCGTGCGGGGCAATGAGCAGTTCTTC. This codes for CASSPHPVRGNEQFF.